The 18 T cell receptor beta chains reported below all come from one sample, sequenced in a study of regulatory T cells in long-lasting Graves disease. iRepertoire HTBI primers and Arm-PCR of CDR3 regions built TCR beta libraries. One entry per CDR3 protein results from TCRdb running MiXCR on the multiplex PCR reads. The table has roughly 560,000 distinct CDR3 sequences, more than 15% seen once. Time point defined: newly diagnosed GD, antithyroid drugs for less than 3 months. PBMCs were the source of the RNA used for TCR sequencing. This same sample was also taken into another study, of T cells in Graves' hyperthyroidism and ophthalmopathy.

Sequencing used peripheral blood mononuclear cells (PBMCs), obtained at new diagnosis, from a patient treated with antithyroid drugs. All receptors derive from a woman aged 35-65 years with Graves disease.

CDR3 sequence reads: CASTPAGGPLTGELFF. Written as DNA, the CDR3 is TGTGCCAGCACCCCCGCCGGGGGGCCGCTGACCGGGGAGCTGTTTTTT. The V and J genes are TRBV3-1 and TRBJ2-2; D is perhaps TRBD2 (7 bases). Per germline, CDR1 LGHDT and CDR2 YNNKEL (reference sequence). The CDR3 totals 16 residues. Trimming removed 7 bases at V and 5 bases at J, with 20 bases between.

This clonotype was recorded many times. This sequence joins TRBV2 and TRBJ1-6; D call uncertain. Germline V gives CDR1 SNHLY, CDR2 FYNNEI. The germline V and J ends were trimmed by 8 bases and 6 bases, with 20 bases remaining between them. This CDR3 comprises 16 residues. In DNA, the CDR3 is TGTGCCAGCTCCCTTTCACCCTTCCGCAGTAATTCACCCCTCCACTTT. Translated, it gives CASSLSPFRSNSPLHF.

The CDR3 DNA is TGTGCCAGCAGTTTAGGGACAAACGGCTATGAGCAGTTCTTC. Translating gives CASSLGTNGYEQFF. V and J are TRBV12-3 or TRBV12-4 and TRBJ2-1; D possibly corresponds to TRBD1 (5 bases). Trimming shortened V by 1 base and J by 8 bases, and 12 bases separated the two germline ends. This CDR3 comprises 14 residues.

The V and J genes are TRBV20-1 and TRBJ2-6, with 7 bases matching TRBD1. Trimming at V came to 0 bases and at J to 0 bases, leaving 8 bases not matched to a gene. This CDR3 comprises 18 residues. Germline loops: CDR1 DFQATT, CDR2 SNEGSKA (reference sequence). The CDR3 protein is CSARDPRAGGSGANVLTF. The CDR3 bases are TGCAGTGCTAGAGATCCAAGGGCAGGGGGCTCTGGGGCCAACGTCCTGACTTTC.

V gene TRBV2 combines with J gene TRBJ2-4; D may be TRBD1 or TRBD2 (6 bases each). Germline CDR1 and CDR2: SNHLY and FYNNEI. Trimming shortened V by 6 bases and J by 1 base, and 13 bases separated the two germline ends. The CDR3 length is 15 residues. In DNA, the CDR3 is TGTGCCAGCAGGAGGGGGGACGGGGCCAAAAACATTCAGTACTTC. Residues: CASRRGDGAKNIQYF.

This clonotype was detected ten times or more. This rearrangement joins TRBV5-1 to TRBJ2-1, with no clear D. Germline CDR1 reads SGHRS; CDR2 reads YFSETQ. The germline V and J ends were trimmed by 0 bases and 10 bases, with 5 bases remaining between them. The CDR3 is 11 residues long. The CDR3 coding sequence is TGCGCCAGCAGCTTGGAACGGGAGCAGTTCTTC. This gives the protein CASSLEREQFF.

This clonotype was detected only a few times. This chain uses TRBV10-3 with TRBJ1-1; D uncertain. The CDR3 has 13 residues. V was trimmed by 9 bases and J by 1 base, leaving 12 bases between them. Per germline, CDR1 ENHRY and CDR2 SYGVKD. The CDR3 DNA sequence: TGTGCCATAGGAGGAGGGCAGAACACTGAAGCTTTCTTT. Translated, it gives CAIGGGQNTEAFF.

The table lists this clonotype with many counts. The chain couples TRBV12-3 or TRBV12-4 to TRBJ1-2, with D unresolved. The CDR3 runs 14 residues. V was clipped by 0 bases and J by 3 bases, with 8 bases between them. The CDR3 sequence is CASSLALGDYGYTF. The CDR3, as DNA: TGTGCCAGCAGTTTAGCGCTTGGGGACTATGGCTACACCTTC.

This clonotype was detected many times. The chain uses TRBV12-3 or TRBV12-4 and TRBJ2-5, with unresolved D. This CDR3 is built from 14 residues. Trimming took off 3 bases at V and 0 bases at J, with 8 bases between the two ends. The CDR3 loop reads CASSLSGHQETQYF. In nucleotides, the CDR3 is TGTGCCAGCAGTTTGTCTGGCCACCAAGAGACCCAGTACTTC.

Comment on this clonotype: One end of the junction fails to match germline, which may point to a read error. The chain links TRBV29-1 to TRBJ1-1; D ambiguous. This CDR3 has 11 residues. The germline CDR1 and CDR2 sequences are SQVTM and ANQGSEA. CDR3 DNA sequence: TGCAGCTATACCTCGAACACTGGAGCTTTCTTT. Its translation is CSYTSNTGAFF.

This clonotype was seen at least ten times. The rearrangement joins TRBV11-3 to TRBJ2-7, with 8 bases identical to TRBD1. The V gene end was trimmed by 5 bases and the J gene end by 9 bases; junction bases not matched to a gene: 9. CDR1 is SGHNT, CDR2 YENEEA, per germline. This CDR3 spans 13 amino acids. Here the CDR3 DNA reads TGTGCCAGCAGCCAGGGACAGGCCGAGTGGCAGTACTTC. Its translation is CASSQGQAEWQYF. The full variable domain, in which reference TRBV11-3 and TRBJ2-7 provide the parts outside the CDR3, is EAGVVQSPRYKIIEKKQPVAFWCNPISGHNTLYWYLQNLGQGPELLIRYENEEAVDDSQLPKDRFSAERLKGVDSTLKIQPAELGDSAVYLCASSQGQAEWQYFGPGTRLTVT.

This clonotype has a handful of counts. V usage is TRBV19 and J usage is TRBJ1-5, with unresolved D. The V end was cut by 10 bases, the J end by 1 base, with 17 bases between. This CDR3 contains 15 residues. Germline V gene sequence: CDR1 LNHDA, CDR2 SQIVND (reference sequence). The CDR3 here is CATRITPTSNQPQHF. CDR3 nucleotides: TGTGCCACCCGAATTACGCCGACCAGCAATCAGCCCCAGCATTTT.

This clonotype was picked up many times. The chain couples TRBV28 to TRBJ2-7; D call uncertain. Trimming removed 2 bases at V and 6 bases at J, with 5 bases between. This CDR3 has 11 amino acids. Germline V CDR1 and CDR2: MDHEN, SYDVKM. The CDR3 reads CASSLAVEQYF. As DNA, the CDR3 is TGTGCCAGCAGTTTAGCCGTCGAGCAGTACTTC.

This clonotype has just a few counts. The chain uses TRBV6-1 and TRBJ2-7; D is ambiguous. V shed 8 bases and J shed 0 bases, with 11 bases lying between them. The CDR3 extends over 13 amino acids. Looked up from germline, CDR1 is MNHNS and CDR2 is SASEGT. CDR3 nucleotides: TGTGCCAGCGGGTCAAAGAGCTCCTACGAGCAGTACTTC. Residues: CASGSKSSYEQYF.

On this clonotype: With a much larger clone just one base away, this may be a read error. The V and J genes are TRBV27 and TRBJ2-4, with 13 bases aligning to TRBD2. CDR1 and CDR2 from the germline V gene are MNHEY and SMNVEV (reference sequence). The CDR3 is made up of 16 amino acids. This CDR3 is CANSLTSGGSKNIQYF. The CDR3 bases are TGTGCCAACAGTTTGACTAGCGGGGGGTCCAAAAACATTCAGTACTTC.

The sample holds many counts of this clonotype. V usage is TRBV28 and J usage is TRBJ1-6; D uncertain. The germline CDR1 and CDR2 sequences are MDHEN and SYDVKM. The V gene lost 8 bases and the J gene lost 7 bases, with 12 bases spanning the gap. The CDR3 consists of 13 residues. CDR3 loop: CASCTTVNSPLHF. Here the CDR3 DNA reads TGTGCCAGCTGTACCACAGTAAATTCACCCCTCCACTTT. Complete variable domain (other parts from reference TRBV28 and TRBJ1-6): DVKVTQSSRYLVKRTGEKVFLECVQDMDHENMFWYRQDPGLGLRLIYFSYDVKMKEKGDIPEGYSVSREKKERFSLILESASTNQTSMYLCASCTTVNSPLHFGNGTRLTVT.

This clonotype was found a few times. The CDR3 region is CATSSSDDNEKLFF. DNA for the CDR3: TGTGCCACCAGCAGCTCAGACGATAATGAAAAACTGTTTTTT. The J gene is TRBJ1-4, the V gene TRBV15, with D hard to call. This CDR3 spans 14 amino acids. Germline lookup yields CDR1 LNHNV and CDR2 YYDKDF (reference sequence). The ends were cut back, 3 bases at V and 4 bases at J, with 9 bases in the middle.

V and J are TRBV2 and TRBJ2-5; TRBD1 matches 9 bases. Looked up from germline, CDR1 is SNHLY and CDR2 is FYNNEI. With 8 bases clipped from V and 6 bases from J, the junction kept 10 bases outside the gene matches. CDR3 size: 14 residues. In DNA, the CDR3 is TGTGCCAGCGCTGGACAGGGGCGGCAACAGACCCAGTACTTC. It is translated as CASAGQGRQQTQYF.